The rows below give T cell receptor beta chains drawn from one sample of a study of T-cell reconstitution after alpha-beta-depleted transplantation in children. TCRdb fed the PCR reads into MiXCR, producing one record per CDR3 protein. The table has fewer than 550,000 distinct CDR3 sequences, roughly 11% seen once. Sample: PBMCs from the stem cell graft donor, taken from the stem cell graft. The receptors originated from a human donor who donated a stem cell graft to a child with acute myeloid leukemia. Each CDR3 is given with its conserved first and last residue. A D gene is named only where the DNA matches it firmly. Some rows mark clone size as missing; the rest say once, few, many or name a class of expanded clone.

v_call,j_call,clone_size,d_call,cdr3_nt,cdr3_aa
TRBV4-3,TRBJ1-2,many,-,TGCGCCAGCAGCCAGGTGTCTAAGAGGCGTGACTATGGCTACACCTTC,CASSQVSKRRDYGYTF
TRBV7-9,TRBJ2-7,few,-,TGTGCCAGCAGCTCGGGACTTCCTTACGAGCAGTACTTC,CASSSGLPYEQYF
TRBV20-1,TRBJ2-5,-,TRBD2,TGCTGTGCTAGGACTAGCGGGACGGCTGGCCAAGAGACCCAGTACTTC,CCARTSGTAGQETQYF
TRBV7-2,TRBJ1-4,-,-,TGTGCCAGCAGCCTAACAGGAAACCTGAGAGAAAAACTGTTTTTT,CASSLTGNLREKLFF
TRBV7-9,TRBJ1-1,few,TRBD1,TGTGCCAGCAGCTTGGGACAGGGGCTGGGCACTGAAGCTTTCTTT,CASSLGQGLGTEAFF
TRBV7-2,TRBJ1-2,few,-,TGTGCCAGCAGCCAGGGACCGCAAGCTAACTATGGCTACACCTTC,CASSQGPQANYGYTF
TRBV25-1,TRBJ1-6,few,-,TGTGCCAGCAGTGAATTAGCCAGCTCACCCCTCCACTTT,CASSELASSPLHF
TRBV7-2,TRBJ2-7,few,-,TGTGCCAGCAGCTTAGATGGGGCCCGGGAGACCTACGAGCAGTACTTC,CASSLDGARETYEQYF
TRBV7-8,TRBJ2-1,-,-,TGTGCCAGCAGCTTATCTGAACTTCGGGGAGAGCAGTTCTTC,CASSLSELRGEQFF
TRBV10-2,TRBJ2-3,-,-,TGCGCCAGCACTCCAGCGGCAAGCACAGATACGCAGTATTTT,CASTPAASTDTQYF
TRBV6-5,TRBJ1-6,-,-,TGTGCCAGCAGTTACTCTTGGGAAAGGGATTCACCCCTCCACTTT,CASSYSWERDSPLHF